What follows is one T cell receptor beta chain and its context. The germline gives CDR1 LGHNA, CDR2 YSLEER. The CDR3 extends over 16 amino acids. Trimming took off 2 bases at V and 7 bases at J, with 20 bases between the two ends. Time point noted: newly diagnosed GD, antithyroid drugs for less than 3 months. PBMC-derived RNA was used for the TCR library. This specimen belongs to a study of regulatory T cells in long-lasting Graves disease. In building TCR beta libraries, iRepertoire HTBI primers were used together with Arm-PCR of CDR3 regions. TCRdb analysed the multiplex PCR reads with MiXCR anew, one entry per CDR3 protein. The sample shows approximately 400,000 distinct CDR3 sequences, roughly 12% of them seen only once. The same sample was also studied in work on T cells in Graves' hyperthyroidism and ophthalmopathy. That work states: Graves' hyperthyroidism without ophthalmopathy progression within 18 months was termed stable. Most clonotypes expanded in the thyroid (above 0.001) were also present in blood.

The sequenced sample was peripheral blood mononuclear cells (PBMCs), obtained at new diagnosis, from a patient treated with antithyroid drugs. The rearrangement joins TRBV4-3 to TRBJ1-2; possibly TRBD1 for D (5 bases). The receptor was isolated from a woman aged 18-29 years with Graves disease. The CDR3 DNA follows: TGCGCCAGCAGCCAAAACCTCTTTCCGGGGGAGGTTGGCTACACCTTC. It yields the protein CASSQNLFPGEVGYTF.